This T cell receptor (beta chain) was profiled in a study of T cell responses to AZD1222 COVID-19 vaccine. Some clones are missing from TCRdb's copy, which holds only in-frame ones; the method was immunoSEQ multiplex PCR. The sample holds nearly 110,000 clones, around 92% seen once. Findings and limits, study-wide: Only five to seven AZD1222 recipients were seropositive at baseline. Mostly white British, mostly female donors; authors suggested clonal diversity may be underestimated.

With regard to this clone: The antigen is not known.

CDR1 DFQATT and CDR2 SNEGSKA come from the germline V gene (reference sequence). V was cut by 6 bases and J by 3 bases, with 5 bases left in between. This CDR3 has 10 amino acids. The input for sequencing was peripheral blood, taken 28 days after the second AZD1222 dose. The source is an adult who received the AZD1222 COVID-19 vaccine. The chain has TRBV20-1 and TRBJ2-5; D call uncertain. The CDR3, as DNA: TGCAGTGCCGCGGAAGAGACCCAGTACTTC. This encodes CSAAEETQYF.